The sequence of this T cell receptor beta chain was determined in a study of T-cell memory formation after mild COVID-19. TCRdb re-called the 5' RACE reads through MiXCR, storing one row per CDR3 protein. This sample has about 430,000 distinct CDR3 sequences; 20% to 30% occur once, and the top ten carry roughly 8.9%. The CDR3 is made up of 15 amino acids. The V and J ends lost 1 base and 3 bases, in that order; junction bases with no gene match: 4. This clonotype has just a few counts. The sequencing sample was made of PBMCs or a T cell subset sorted from them (not recorded which). The sequence was obtained from an adult woman who had mild COVID-19 (a few samples of this study predate the infection). Cell type and time point are not known. V and J are TRBV12-3 or TRBV12-4 and TRBJ2-7, with TRBD1 matching 9 bases. CDR3 loop: CASSLGDRVGYEQYF. CDR3 DNA: TGTGCCAGCAGTTTAGGGGACAGGGTTGGCTACGAGCAGTACTTC.